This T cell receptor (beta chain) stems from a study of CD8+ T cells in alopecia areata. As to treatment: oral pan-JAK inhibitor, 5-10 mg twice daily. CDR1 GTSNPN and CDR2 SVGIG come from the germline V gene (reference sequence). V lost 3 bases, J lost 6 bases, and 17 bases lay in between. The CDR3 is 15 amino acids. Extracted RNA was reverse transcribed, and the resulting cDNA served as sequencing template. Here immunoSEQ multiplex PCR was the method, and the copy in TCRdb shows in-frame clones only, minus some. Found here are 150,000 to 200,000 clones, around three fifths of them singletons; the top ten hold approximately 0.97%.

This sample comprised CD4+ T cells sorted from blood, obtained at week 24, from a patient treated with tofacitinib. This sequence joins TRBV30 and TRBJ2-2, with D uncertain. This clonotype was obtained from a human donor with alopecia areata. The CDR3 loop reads CAWSPSGRMAGELFF. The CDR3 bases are TGTGCCTGGAGCCCCAGTGGACGGATGGCCGGGGAGCTGTTTTTT.